The present T cell receptor beta chain was sequenced within a study of spatial heterogeneity in lung cancer. Time point: sample taken at primary tumor resection. In each case, whole RNA from tumor, nontumor lung or frozen PBMC was sequenced unsorted. Single TCR cDNA molecules each had their own unique molecular identifier. TCRdb re-called the 5' RACE reads through MiXCR, storing one row per CDR3 protein. Among 21,000 or so distinct CDR3 sequences listed, 6.4% were seen once. The CDR3 is made up of 16 amino acids. V lost 1 base and J 1 base, leaving 10 bases between the germline ends. Germline-derived CDR1 and CDR2 are LGHNA and YSLEER. General study results and limits: Counts of ubiquitous and regional expanded TCRs tracked ubiquitous and regional nonsynonymous mutations, respectively. Within tumors, counts of expanded alpha and beta TCRs tracked tumor mutation counts.

Concerning this clonotype itself: Antigen unknown.

This receptor was obtained from a male donor with early-stage non-small cell lung cancer. The gene calls are TRBV4-3 and TRBJ2-2; D might be TRBD2 (5 bases). The sample in question was lung tumor tissue, obtained at surgery. The CDR3 loop is CASSQVSGWNTGELFF. The CDR3 bases are TGCGCCAGCAGCCAAGTTTCGGGATGGAACACCGGGGAGCTGTTTTTT.